This record concerns one TCR beta chain sequence. This record comes from a study of blood T cell repertoires in COVID-19. Study at large: Italy, Spain and the United States were the sources of the convalescent and acute COVID-19 samples.

The germline V gene has CDR1 LNHDA and CDR2 SQIVND (reference sequence). V was cut by 5 bases and J by 4 bases, with 21 bases left in between. This CDR3 is built from 18 residues. Adults between roughly 18 and 95 years of age took part from fewer than 30 US areas. Donors were grouped by their self-reported clinical history. The method was immunoSEQ multiplex PCR; TCRdb's version includes in-frame clones alone and lacks a portion of them. The table records 210,000 or so clones, 75% to 85% of them present only once. The sequence was collected from a man aged 30-40 years with acute COVID-19. Sequenced input: PBMCs or T cells enriched from blood (not recorded which). The chain recombines TRBV19 with TRBJ2-6; D is possibly TRBD1 (6 bases). The CDR3, as DNA: TGTGCCAGTAGTGCTCCCCCCGCAGGGGTTTCGGGGGCCAACGTCCTGACTTTC. Amino acid sequence: CASSAPPAGVSGANVLTF.